This T cell receptor beta chain was profiled in a study of shared clonotypes between healthy human individuals. Here immunoSEQ multiplex PCR was the method, and the copy in TCRdb shows in-frame clones only, minus some. The sample carries approximately 1,500,000 clones, nearly 99% recorded once. Deletions cut 7 bases from V and 0 bases from J, with 10 bases between. The CDR3 is 14 amino acids. CDR1 LNHDA and CDR2 SQIVND come from the germline V gene (reference sequence). This receptor was identified in a young man in good health. Sequencing used naive CD4+ T cells sorted from blood. Subset denoted: CD45RA+ positively selected. The gene calls are TRBV19 and TRBJ1-5; D not certain. The CDR3 region is CASTRTHSNQPQHF. The DNA for the CDR3 is TGTGCCAGTACTCGGACGCATAGCAATCAGCCCCAGCATTTT. The full variable domain, its missing parts supplied by reference TRBV19 and TRBJ1-5, is DGGITQSPKYLFRKEGQNVTLSCEQNLNHDAMYWYRQDPGQGLRLIYYSQIVNDFQKGDIAEGYSVSREKKESFPLTVTSAQKNPTAFYLCASTRTHSNQPQHFGDGTRLSIL.